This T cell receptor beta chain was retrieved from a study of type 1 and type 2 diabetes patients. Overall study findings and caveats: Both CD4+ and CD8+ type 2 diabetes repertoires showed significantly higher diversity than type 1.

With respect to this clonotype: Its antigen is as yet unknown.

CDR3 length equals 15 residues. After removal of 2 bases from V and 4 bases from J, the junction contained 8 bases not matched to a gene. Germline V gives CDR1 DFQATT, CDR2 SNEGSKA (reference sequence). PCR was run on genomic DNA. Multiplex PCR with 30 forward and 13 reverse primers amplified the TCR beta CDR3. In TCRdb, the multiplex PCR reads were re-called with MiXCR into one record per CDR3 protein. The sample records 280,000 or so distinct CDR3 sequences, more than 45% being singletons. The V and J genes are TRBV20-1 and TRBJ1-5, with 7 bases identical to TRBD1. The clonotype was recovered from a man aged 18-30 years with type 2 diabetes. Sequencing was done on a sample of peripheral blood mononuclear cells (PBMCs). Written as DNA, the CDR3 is TGCAGTGCTAGACCCTCGGGACAGTCTAATCAGCCCCAGCATTTT. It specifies CSARPSGQSNQPQHF.